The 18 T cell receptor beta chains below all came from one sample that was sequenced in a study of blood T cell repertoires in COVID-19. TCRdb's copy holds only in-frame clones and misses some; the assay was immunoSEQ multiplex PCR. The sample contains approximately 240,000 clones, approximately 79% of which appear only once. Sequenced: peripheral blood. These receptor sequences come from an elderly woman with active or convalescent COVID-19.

The CDR3 sequence is CASSPGQGHTGELFF. CDR3 DNA sequence: TGTGCCAGCAGCCCGGGACAGGGCCACACCGGGGAGCTGTTTTTT. The chain uses TRBV5-4 and TRBJ2-2; TRBD1 matches 9 bases. This CDR3 has 15 residues. The V segment lost 4 bases and the J segment 3 bases; nucleotides outside the gene matches: 4. Germline V gives CDR1 SGHNT, CDR2 YYREEE (reference sequence).

The CDR3 region has the DNA TGTGCCAGCAGCCAACGACAGGGAATCGGGTATGGCTACACCTTC. Translating it yields CASSQRQGIGYGYTF. This chain connects TRBV14 to TRBJ1-2; TRBD1 aligns across 7 bases. Unmatched junction bases numbered 8, after V lost 2 bases and J lost 5 bases. Germline V gene data show CDR1 as SGHDN and CDR2 as FVKESK. This CDR3 is 15 amino acids long. Full variable domain (missing parts from reference TRBV14 and TRBJ1-2): EAGVTQFPSHSVIEKGQTVTLRCDPISGHDNLYWYRRVMGKEIKFLLHFVKESKQDESGMPNNRFLAERTGGTYSTLKVQPAELEDSGVYFCASSQRQGIGYGYTFGSGTRLTVV.

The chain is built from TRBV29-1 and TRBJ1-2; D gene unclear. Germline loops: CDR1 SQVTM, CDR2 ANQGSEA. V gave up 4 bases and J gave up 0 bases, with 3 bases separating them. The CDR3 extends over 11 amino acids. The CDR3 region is CSVGANYGYTF. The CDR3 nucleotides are TGCAGCGTTGGAGCTAACTATGGCTACACCTTC.

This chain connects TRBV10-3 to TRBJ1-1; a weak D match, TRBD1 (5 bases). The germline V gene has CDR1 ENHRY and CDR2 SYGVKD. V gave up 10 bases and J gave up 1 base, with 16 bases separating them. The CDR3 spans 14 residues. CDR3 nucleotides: TGTGCCACCCGTCCCCCGACAGAGAACACTGAAGCTTTCTTT. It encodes CATRPPTENTEAFF.

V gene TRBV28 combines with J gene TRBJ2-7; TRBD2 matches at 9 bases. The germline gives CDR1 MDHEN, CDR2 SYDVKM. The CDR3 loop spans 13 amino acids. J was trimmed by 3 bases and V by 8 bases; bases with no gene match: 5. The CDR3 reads CASGISGSYEQYF. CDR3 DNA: TGTGCCAGCGGGATTAGCGGGAGCTACGAGCAGTACTTC.

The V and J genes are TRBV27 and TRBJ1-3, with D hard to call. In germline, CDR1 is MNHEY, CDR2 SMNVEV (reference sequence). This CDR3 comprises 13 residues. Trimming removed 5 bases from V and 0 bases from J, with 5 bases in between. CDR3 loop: CASSPNSGNTIYF. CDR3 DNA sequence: TGTGCCAGCAGTCCCAACTCTGGAAACACCATATATTTT.

The chain's CDR3 is CASGRDRGSYNEQFF. The CDR3 nucleotides read TGTGCCAGCGGCCGGGACAGGGGATCCTACAATGAGCAGTTCTTC. V gene TRBV6-6 combines with J gene TRBJ2-1, with 10 bases aligning to TRBD1. The V and J ends lost 8 bases and 1 base, in that order; junction bases with no gene match: 5. Germline loops: CDR1 MNHNY, CDR2 SVGAGI (reference sequence). The length of the CDR3 is 15 residues.

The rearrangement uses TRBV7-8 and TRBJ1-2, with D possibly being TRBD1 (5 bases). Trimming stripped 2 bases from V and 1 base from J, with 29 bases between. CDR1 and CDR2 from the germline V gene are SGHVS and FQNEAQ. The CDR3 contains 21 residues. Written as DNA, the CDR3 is TGTGCCAGCAGCTTAACTAGCCCTATGCAAGGGGTACTGGGGGTTAACTATGGCTACACCTTC. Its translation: CASSLTSPMQGVLGVNYGYTF.

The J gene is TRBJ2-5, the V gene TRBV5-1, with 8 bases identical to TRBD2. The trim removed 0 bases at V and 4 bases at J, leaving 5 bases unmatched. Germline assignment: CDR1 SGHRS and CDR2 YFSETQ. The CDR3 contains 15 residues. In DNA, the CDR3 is TGCGCCAGCAGCTTGGGGAAGCGGGGGTTAGAGACCCAGTACTTC. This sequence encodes CASSLGKRGLETQYF.

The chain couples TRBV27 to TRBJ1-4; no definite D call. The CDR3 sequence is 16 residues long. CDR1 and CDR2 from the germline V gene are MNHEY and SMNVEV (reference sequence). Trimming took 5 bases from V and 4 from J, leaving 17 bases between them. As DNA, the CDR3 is TGTGCCAGCAGTCCGACTCTAGGCCGGAGTAATGAAAAACTGTTTTTT. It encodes CASSPTLGRSNEKLFF.

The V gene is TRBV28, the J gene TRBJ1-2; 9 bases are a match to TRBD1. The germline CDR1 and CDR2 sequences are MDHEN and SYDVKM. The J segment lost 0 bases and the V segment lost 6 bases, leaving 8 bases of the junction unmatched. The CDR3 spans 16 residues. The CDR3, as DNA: TGTGCCAGCAGCCTTGGGGGGACAGGGACTAACTATGGCTACACCTTC. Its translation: CASSLGGTGTNYGYTF.

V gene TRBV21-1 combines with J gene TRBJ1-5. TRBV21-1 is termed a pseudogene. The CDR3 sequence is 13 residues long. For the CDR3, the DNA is TGTGCCAGCAGCGCCTATAGCAATCAGCCCCAGCATTTT. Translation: CASSAYSNQPQHF.

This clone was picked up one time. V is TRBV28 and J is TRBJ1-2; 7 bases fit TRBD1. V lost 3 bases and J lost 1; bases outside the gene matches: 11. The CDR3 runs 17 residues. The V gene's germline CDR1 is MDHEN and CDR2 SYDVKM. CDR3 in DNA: TGTGCCAGCAGTTTGGAGCTGGGGGACAGCCTTAACTATGGCTACACCTTC. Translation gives CASSLELGDSLNYGYTF.

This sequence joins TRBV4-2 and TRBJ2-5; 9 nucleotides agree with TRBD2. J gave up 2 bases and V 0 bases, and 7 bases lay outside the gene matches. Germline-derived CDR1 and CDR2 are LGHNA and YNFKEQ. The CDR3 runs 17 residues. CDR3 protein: CASSQDWASGEQETQYF. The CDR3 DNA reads TGTGCCAGCAGCCAAGATTGGGCTAGCGGGGAACAAGAGACCCAGTACTTC.

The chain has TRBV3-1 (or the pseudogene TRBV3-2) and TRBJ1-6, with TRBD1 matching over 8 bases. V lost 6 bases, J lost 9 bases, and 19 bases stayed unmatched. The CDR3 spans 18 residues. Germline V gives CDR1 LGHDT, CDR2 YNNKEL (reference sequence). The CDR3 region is CASRQTPRTGFSSSPLHF. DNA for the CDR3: TGTGCCAGCAGGCAAACCCCTCGGACAGGGTTTTCAAGTTCACCCCTCCACTTT.

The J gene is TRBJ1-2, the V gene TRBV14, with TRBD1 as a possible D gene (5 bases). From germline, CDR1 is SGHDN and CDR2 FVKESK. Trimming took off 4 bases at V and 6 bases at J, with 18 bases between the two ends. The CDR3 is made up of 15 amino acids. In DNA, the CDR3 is TGTGCCAGCAGCCTCTTGGGGAGGGGAGCGCATGGCTACACCTTC. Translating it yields CASSLLGRGAHGYTF.

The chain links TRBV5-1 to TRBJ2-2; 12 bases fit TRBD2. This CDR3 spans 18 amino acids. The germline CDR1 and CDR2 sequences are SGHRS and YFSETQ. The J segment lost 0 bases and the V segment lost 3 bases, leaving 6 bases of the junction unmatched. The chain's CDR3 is CASSSRLAGATNTGELFF. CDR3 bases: TGCGCCAGCAGCTCTCGACTAGCGGGGGCGACGAACACCGGGGAGCTGTTTTTT.

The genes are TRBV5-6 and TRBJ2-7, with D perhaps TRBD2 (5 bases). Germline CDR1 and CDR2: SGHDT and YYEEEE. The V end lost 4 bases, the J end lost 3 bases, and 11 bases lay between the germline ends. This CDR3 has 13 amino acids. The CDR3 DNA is TGTGCCAGCAGCCCCGATACTAGCTACGAGCAGTACTTC. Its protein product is CASSPDTSYEQYF.